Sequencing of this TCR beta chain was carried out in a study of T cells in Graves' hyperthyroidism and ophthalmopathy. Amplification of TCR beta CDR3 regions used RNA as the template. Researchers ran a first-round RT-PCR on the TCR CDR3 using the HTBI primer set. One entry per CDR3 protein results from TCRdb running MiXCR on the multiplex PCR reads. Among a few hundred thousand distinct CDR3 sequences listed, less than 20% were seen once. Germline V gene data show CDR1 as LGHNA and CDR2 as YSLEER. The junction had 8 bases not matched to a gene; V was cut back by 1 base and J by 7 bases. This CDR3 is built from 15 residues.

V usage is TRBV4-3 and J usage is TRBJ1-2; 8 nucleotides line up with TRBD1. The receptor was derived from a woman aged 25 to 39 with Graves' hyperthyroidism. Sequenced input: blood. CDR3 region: CASSQVDRVTFGYTF. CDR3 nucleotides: TGCGCCAGCAGCCAAGTGGACAGGGTGACATTTGGCTACACCTTC.